This is a list of T cell receptor beta chains from one sample in a study of T cell responses to AZD1222 COVID-19 vaccine. The repertoire was sequenced with immunoSEQ multiplex PCR; TCRdb's copy has only in-frame clones and lacks some. The profile shows 90,000 to 150,000 clones, about nine tenths of them singletons. The sequencing used peripheral blood, collected on day 0 of AZD1222 vaccination. The source of these receptors is an adult in good health. The CDR3 runs from the conserved cysteine through the conserved F or W. Fields, in order: V gene, clone size, J gene, D gene, CDR3 protein, CDR3 DNA. D genes are given only for firm matches. A row's size may be missing; if present it is once, few, many or a size class.

>TRBV27|NA|TRBJ1-2|NA
CASRGTGYGYTF
TGTGCCAGCAGAGGGACGGGTTATGGCTACACCTTC
>TRBV2|NA|TRBJ1-1|TRBD1
CASTRGLGTEAFF
TGTGCCAGTACCAGGGGGCTTGGCACTGAAGCTTTCTTT
>TRBV18|NA|TRBJ1-2|NA
CASSPRTEHGYTF
TGTGCCAGCTCACCACGGACAGAGCATGGCTACACCTTC
>TRBV3-1/TRBV3-2|NA|TRBJ1-4|NA
CASSQERTTSNEKLFF
TGTGCCAGCAGCCAAGAAAGGACAACCTCAAATGAAAAACTGTTTTTT
>TRBV3-1/TRBV3-2|NA|TRBJ2-7|NA
CASSPFGSEQYF
TGTGCCAGCAGCCCCTTCGGTTCCGAGCAGTACTTC
>TRBV4-1|NA|TRBJ2-3|NA
CASSQPGHPTDTQYF
TGCGCCAGCAGCCAACCGGGACACCCCACAGATACGCAGTATTTT
>TRBV2|NA|TRBJ1-1|NA
CASSEGGSKTEAFF
TGTGCCAGCAGTGAAGGGGGAAGTAAGACTGAAGCTTTCTTT
>TRBV12-3/TRBV12-4|NA|TRBJ2-2|NA
CASYRTGELFF
TGTGCCAGCTACCGCACCGGGGAGCTGTTTTTT
>TRBV27|NA|TRBJ2-7|TRBD1
CASSLSGTASYEQYF
TGTGCCAGCAGTTTATCCGGGACAGCCTCCTACGAGCAGTACTTC
>TRBV10-3|NA|TRBJ1-1|NA
CAISGTGRLAEAFF
TGTGCCATCAGTGGTACAGGGAGACTCGCTGAAGCTTTCTTT
>TRBV15|NA|TRBJ1-5|NA
CATSRGGGGGNQPQHF
TGTGCCACCAGCAGGGGGGGCGGGGGTGGCAATCAGCCCCAGCATTTT
>TRBV12-5|NA|TRBJ1-1|TRBD1
CASGLGQGNTEAFF
TGTGCTAGTGGTTTAGGACAGGGGAACACTGAAGCTTTCTTT
>TRBV7-9|NA|TRBJ2-7|NA
CASSPTWGSSSYEQYF
TGTGCCAGCAGCCCAACATGGGGTTCCAGCTCCTACGAGCAGTACTTC
>TRBV4-2|NA|TRBJ2-7|TRBD1
CASSQPGQGLYEQYF
TGTGCCAGCAGCCAACCGGGACAGGGACTCTACGAGCAGTACTTC
>TRBV15|NA|TRBJ1-1|NA
CATSRDRGALNTEAFF
TGTGCCACCAGCAGAGATAGAGGGGCACTTAACACTGAAGCTTTCTTT
>TRBV19|NA|TRBJ1-1|NA
CASTEYLNTEAFF
TGTGCCAGTACTGAGTATTTGAACACTGAAGCTTTCTTT
>TRBV5-6|NA|TRBJ1-6|NA
CASSLSRRIYNSPLHF
TGTGCCAGCAGCTTGTCCAGGCGAATCTATAATTCACCCCTCCACTTT
>TRBV2|NA|TRBJ2-3|TRBD2
CASSENRLAGGPTQYF
TGTGCCAGCAGTGAAAATCGACTAGCGGGGGGGCCTACGCAGTATTTT
>TRBV6-2/TRBV6-3|few|TRBJ2-2|NA
CASSPPLGELFF
TGTGCCAGCAGTCCCCCTTTGGGGGAGCTGTTTTTT
>TRBV7-2|NA|TRBJ1-3|NA
CASSVIVGASSGNTIYF
TGTGCCAGCAGCGTCATTGTTGGGGCAAGCTCTGGAAACACCATATATTTT
>TRBV9|NA|TRBJ2-7|NA
CASGTFYEQYF
TGTGCCAGCGGGACATTCTACGAGCAGTACTTC
>TRBV27|NA|TRBJ2-7|TRBD2
CASSDIAGSSYEQYF
TGTGCCAGCAGTGATATAGCGGGGAGCTCCTACGAGCAGTACTTC
>TRBV12-3/TRBV12-4|once|TRBJ2-1|NA
CASSLAGNYEQFF
TGTGCCAGCAGTTTAGCGGGAAACTATGAGCAGTTCTTC
>TRBV14|NA|TRBJ2-3|NA
CASSQDRGRSQYF
TGTGCCAGCAGCCAAGATAGAGGGCGATCGCAGTATTTT
>TRBV27|NA|TRBJ2-5|NA
CASSFGQGGETQYF
TGTGCCAGCAGTTTCGGGCAGGGGGGAGAGACCCAGTACTTC
>TRBV4-2|NA|TRBJ1-1|TRBD1
CASSRAGDRDMNTEAFF
TGTGCCAGCAGCCGAGCGGGCGACAGGGATATGAACACTGAAGCTTTCTTT
>TRBV10-1|NA|TRBJ2-7|TRBD1
CASSEVRDSHFQQYF
TGCGCCAGCAGTGAGGTCCGGGACAGCCACTTCCAGCAGTACTTC
>TRBV5-1|NA|TRBJ1-1|NA
CASSLETRGLTEAFF
TGCGCCAGCAGCTTGGAGACACGAGGGCTCACTGAAGCTTTCTTT
>TRBV3-1/TRBV3-2|NA|TRBJ1-6|NA
CASSQAGLNSPLHF
TGTGCCAGCAGCCAAGCGGGACTTAATTCACCCCTCCACTTT
>TRBV6-5|NA|TRBJ1-1|NA
CASSYGGTNTEAFF
TGTGCCAGCAGTTACGGGGGGACGAACACTGAAGCTTTCTTT
>TRBV2|NA|TRBJ1-2|NA
CARGPLSWTEDYTF
TGTGCCAGAGGACCCCTTTCCTGGACAGAGGACTACACCTTC
>TRBV19|NA|TRBJ1-2|TRBD1
CASSTDRGYDYTF
TGTGCCAGTAGTACCGACAGGGGATACGACTACACCTTC
>TRBV25-1|NA|TRBJ2-5|TRBD2
CASTPGGRETQYF
TGTGCCAGCACACCGGGGGGGCGGGAGACCCAGTACTTC
>TRBV5-1|NA|TRBJ2-5|NA
CASSTGLSQETQYF
TGCGCCAGCAGCACGGGACTGAGCCAAGAGACCCAGTACTTC
>TRBV4-1|few|TRBJ2-3|TRBD2
CASSQERNRLAGGTDTQYF
TGCGCCAGCAGCCAAGAACGAAACCGACTAGCGGGGGGCACAGATACGCAGTATTTT
>TRBV27|NA|TRBJ1-6|NA
CASSPGTSVNSPLHF
TGTGCCAGCAGCCCAGGGACATCGGTCAATTCACCCCTCCACTTT
>TRBV5-1|NA|TRBJ2-7|NA
CASSLGGRHEQYF
TGCGCCAGCAGCTTGGGAGGGCGGCACGAGCAGTACTTC
>TRBV19|NA|TRBJ1-1|NA
CASSSYVAFF
TGTGCCAGTAGTTCTTACGTAGCTTTCTTT
>TRBV2|NA|TRBJ1-6|TRBD1
CASGQGLSSYNSPLHF
TGTGCCAGTGGACAGGGCCTGAGCTCCTATAATTCACCCCTCCACTTT
>TRBV7-6|NA|TRBJ1-3|NA
CASSLSGNTIYF
TGTGCCAGCAGCCTAAGTGGCAACACCATATATTTT
>TRBV6-5|once|TRBJ1-1|NA
CASTQARASNTEAFF
TGTGCCAGCACCCAGGCGAGGGCCTCAAACACTGAAGCTTTCTTT
>TRBV30|NA|TRBJ2-1|TRBD2
CAWSAPPSGGQYNEQFF
TGTGCCTGGAGTGCCCCTCCTAGCGGGGGGCAATACAATGAGCAGTTCTTC
>TRBV18|NA|TRBJ2-3|TRBD2
CASSPPGLAYDTQYF
TGTGCCAGCTCACCGCCGGGACTAGCTTACGATACGCAGTATTTT
>TRBV30|NA|TRBJ2-7|TRBD2
CAWTRGLAGDEQYF
TGTGCCTGGACCCGGGGACTAGCGGGGGACGAGCAGTACTTC
>TRBV3-1/TRBV3-2|NA|TRBJ2-6|NA
CASSQPDSGANVLTF
TGTGCCAGCAGCCAACCGGACTCTGGGGCCAACGTCCTGACTTTC
>TRBV6-5|NA|TRBJ1-2|NA
CASSYVRGSYGYTF
TGTGCCAGCAGTTACGTAAGGGGCTCTTATGGCTACACCTTC
>TRBV11-1|NA|TRBJ2-1|TRBD1
CASSPDRVGEQFF
TGTGCCAGCAGCCCTGACAGGGTAGGTGAGCAGTTCTTC
>TRBV6-5|NA|TRBJ1-2|TRBD1
CASSYRQGTPLF
TGTGCCAGCAGTTACCGACAGGGTACCCCCCTCTTC
>TRBV6-5|NA|TRBJ2-2|TRBD1
CATLTGAHGELFF
TGTGCCACCTTGACAGGGGCGCACGGGGAGCTGTTTTTT
>TRBV5-6|NA|TRBJ1-2|NA
CASSYEEGVGYGYTF
TGTGCCAGCAGCTACGAAGAAGGGGTTGGCTATGGCTACACCTTC
>TRBV14|NA|TRBJ2-7|NA
CASSGGVPFYEQYF
TGTGCCAGCAGCGGCGGGGTCCCCTTCTACGAGCAGTACTTC
>TRBV20-1|NA|TRBJ2-1|NA
CSASNNEQFF
TGCAGTGCTAGTAACAATGAGCAGTTCTTC
>TRBV5-5|once|TRBJ2-3|NA
CASSKQHTDTQYF
TGTGCCAGCAGCAAGCAGCACACAGATACGCAGTATTTT